The present entry profiles one T cell receptor beta chain with its context. Its specificity is not known. Germline V lookup: CDR1 SGHRS, CDR2 YFSETQ. Between the trimmed V and J ends, which lost 6 bases and 3 bases, there was a span of 12 bases. This CDR3 is 14 amino acids long. These data are taken from a study of cytomegalovirus exposure and HLA in healthy donors. Overall study context: The same platform as the approximately 700 first-cohort repertoires was used for the 130 or so validation repertoires, a later analysis reported. Study-wide points: Through in vitro validation, three CMV-associated chains were shown to be specific for CMV antigens. Associated with cytomegalovirus, according to the listing, were approximately 160 TCR beta chains.

Measured with immunoSEQ multiplex PCR; TCRdb has only the in-frame clones, and not every one. In the table there are 120,000 to 150,000 clones, about 86% of which are singletons. The J gene is TRBJ1-4, the V gene TRBV5-1; TRBD1 might be the D (6 bases). Sequencing was performed on PBMCs. The source is a woman between 18 and 29 years old in good health and CMV-seropositive. CDR3 sequence: CASTMGASNEKLFF. Here the CDR3 DNA reads TGCGCCAGCACCATGGGGGCGTCTAATGAAAAACTGTTTTTT.